The entry below gives a single T cell receptor (beta chain) sequence along with its context. The CDR3 has 14 residues. J was trimmed by 0 bases and V by 5 bases; bases with no gene match: 4. Germline assignment: CDR1 SQVTM and CDR2 ANQGSEA. Some clones are missing from TCRdb's copy, which holds only in-frame ones; the method was immunoSEQ multiplex PCR. The sample lists about 490,000 clones, 75% to 90% seen once, with under 4% in the top ten. This entry is derived from a study of blood T cell repertoires in COVID-19. Study context: The origin of the acute and convalescent COVID-19 samples was the United States, Italy and Spain. PBMCs, B-cell-depleted T cells, or T cells were the source of the cDNA or gDNA that made up the material.

The rearrangement joins TRBV29-1 to TRBJ2-1; 7 nucleotides agree with TRBD1. The clonotype comes from a human donor in a cohort sampled during active COVID-19. The specimen sequenced was peripheral blood. CDR3 DNA sequence: TGCAGCGTTTACAGGGGAAGCTCCTACAATGAGCAGTTCTTC. This encodes CSVYRGSSYNEQFF.